One sample yielded the 31 T cell receptor beta chains listed below, sequenced in a study of shared clonotypes between healthy human individuals. Generated by immunoSEQ multiplex PCR, the TCRdb table keeps only in-frame clones and is missing some. In the table there are about 1,500,000 clones, 95% to 97% of which are singletons. Sequencing input: naive CD4+ T cells sorted from blood. Documented subset: CD45RA+ positively selected. These TCRs come from a man aged 30 to 39 in good health.

The chain has TRBV5-1 and TRBJ1-1, with D maybe TRBD1 (6 bases). V lost 4 bases, J lost 1 base, and 11 bases lay in between. CDR1 is SGHRS, CDR2 YFSETQ, per germline. The CDR3 spans 14 residues. The CDR3 DNA is TGCGCCAGCAGCCCTAGGGGGGAGAACACTGAAGCTTTCTTT. Amino acids: CASSPRGENTEAFF.

This rearrangement joins TRBV13 to TRBJ2-1; 9 nucleotides match TRBD2. Germline lookup yields CDR1 PRHDT and CDR2 FYEKMQ (reference sequence). J was trimmed by 2 bases and V by 5 bases; bases with no gene match: 7. The length of the CDR3 is 16 residues. The DNA for the CDR3 is TGTGCCAGCAGCAACCCGACTAGCGGAACCTACAATGAGCAGTTCTTC. Amino acid sequence: CASSNPTSGTYNEQFF.

The chain joins TRBV25-1 to TRBJ1-2, with TRBD1 matching 7 bases. This CDR3 spans 13 amino acids. Unmatched junction bases numbered 8, after V lost 7 bases and J lost 6 bases. The germline V gene has CDR1 MGHDK and CDR2 SYGVNS. CDR3 bases: TGTGCCAGCAAGCAAACAGGGGTCGATGGCTACACCTTC. As protein: CASKQTGVDGYTF.

V and J are TRBV7-9 and TRBJ2-2, with D unclear. The CDR3 length is 13 residues. The ends were cut back, 6 bases at V and 3 bases at J, with 8 bases in the middle. The V gene's germline CDR1 is SEHNR and CDR2 FQNEAQ (reference sequence). Here the CDR3 DNA reads TGTGCCAGCAGATTTGACTACACCGGGGAGCTGTTTTTT. Amino acids: CASRFDYTGELFF.

The chain carries TRBV9 and TRBJ1-5, with D unclear. The CDR3 covers 14 residues. Germline values: CDR1 SGDLS, CDR2 YYNGEE. Trimming took off 0 bases at V and 6 bases at J, with 10 bases between the two ends. The CDR3 loop reads CASSVAPVGQPQHF. In nucleotides, the CDR3 is TGTGCCAGCAGCGTAGCCCCAGTGGGTCAGCCCCAGCATTTT.

This chain joins TRBV19 and TRBJ1-5; no reliable D call. Germline assignment: CDR1 LNHDA and CDR2 SQIVND (reference sequence). Trimming stripped 4 bases from V and 5 bases from J, with 9 bases between. The CDR3 spans 13 residues. In DNA, the CDR3 is TGTGCCAGTAGTAATACAGTGTATCAGCCCCAGCATTTT. Protein product: CASSNTVYQPQHF.

J is TRBJ2-3 and V is TRBV7-6; 8 bases fit TRBD1. Trimming at V came to 1 base and at J to 1 base, leaving 4 bases not matched to a gene. The CDR3 contains 16 residues. Germline-derived CDR1 and CDR2 are SGHVS and FNYEAQ. The CDR3 protein is CASSLGTGGGTDTQYF. CDR3 coding DNA: TGTGCCAGCAGCTTAGGCACAGGGGGTGGCACAGATACGCAGTATTTT.

The chain has TRBV7-6 and TRBJ2-2; 9 positions match TRBD2. The ends lost 7 bases at V and 7 bases at J; junction bases unmatched: 13. Germline loops: CDR1 SGHVS, CDR2 FNYEAQ. The length of the CDR3 is 16 residues. CDR3 nucleotide sequence: TGTGCCAGCACCAAGACTAGCGGTCCTTCGGGCGGGGAGCTGTTTTTT. Translating it yields CASTKTSGPSGGELFF.

The chain carries TRBV10-3 and TRBJ2-1; no clear D gene. The CDR3 extends over 13 amino acids. Germline CDR1 is ENHRY and CDR2 is SYGVKD. V was shortened by 3 bases and J by 2 bases, with 5 bases between the two germline ends. The CDR3 region is CAISDTAYNEQFF. CDR3 nucleotides: TGTGCCATCAGTGACACAGCCTACAATGAGCAGTTCTTC.

The chain is built from TRBV4-1 and TRBJ2-1; TRBD2 agrees at 12 bases. Trimming cost V 0 bases and J 2 bases; bases outside gene matches: 2. Per germline, CDR1 MGHRA and CDR2 YSYEKL. This CDR3 region has 17 residues. The CDR3 DNA sequence: TGCGCCAGCAGCCAAGAAGGACTAGCGGGACCCTACAATGAGCAGTTCTTC. It yields the protein CASSQEGLAGPYNEQFF.

This chain connects TRBV28 to TRBJ1-5; D is unclear. The CDR3 has 12 amino acids. In germline, CDR1 is MDHEN, CDR2 SYDVKM. Trimming pared 6 bases from V and 11 bases from J, leaving 14 bases between. CDR3 residues: CASRNTLRAQHF. The CDR3 DNA follows: TGTGCCAGCAGAAATACCCTGAGGGCCCAGCATTTT.

This chain connects TRBV5-1 to TRBJ1-4; TRBD1 might be the D (5 bases). V was trimmed by 0 bases and J by 7 bases, leaving 10 bases between them. The CDR3 has 14 residues. CDR1 and CDR2 (germline): SGHRS, YFSETQ. DNA for the CDR3: TGCGCCAGCAGCTTGGTGCCGGGGGGTGAAAAACTGTTTTTT. Its translation: CASSLVPGGEKLFF.

This rearrangement joins TRBV5-6 to TRBJ2-1; 10 bases are a match to TRBD1. Losses at the gene ends were 7 bases for V and 8 bases for J; bases not matched to a gene: 6. Germline V gene sequence: CDR1 SGHDT, CDR2 YYEEEE. The CDR3 has 13 amino acids. Here the CDR3 reads CASGVTGGDEQFF. In DNA, the CDR3 is TGTGCCAGCGGCGTGACAGGGGGCGATGAGCAGTTCTTC.

This clone was observed a single time. The chain employs TRBV5-4 and TRBJ2-5; 7 bases map to TRBD1. The CDR3 spans 15 residues. Germline-derived CDR1 and CDR2 are SGHNT and YYREEE (reference sequence). V shed 5 bases and J 4 bases; nucleotides not matched to a gene: 11. The CDR3 DNA is TGTGCCAGCAGGCGGACAGGTTACCCTAGAGAGACCCAGTACTTC. Its translation is CASRRTGYPRETQYF.

This clone came up once. The V call is TRBV5-1, the J call TRBJ2-7; D gene ambiguous. This CDR3 region has 13 residues. V lost 0 bases and J lost 3, with 7 bases in between. Germline CDR1 and CDR2: SGHRS and YFSETQ. CDR3 in DNA: TGCGCCAGCAGCTTGGAGGCCCGCTACGAGCAGTACTTC. Amino acid sequence: CASSLEARYEQYF.

The chain is built from TRBV6-1 and TRBJ1-3; D remains unclear. Germline V gene sequence: CDR1 MNHNS, CDR2 SASEGT. The CDR3 sequence is 14 residues long. Trimming removed 5 bases at V and 8 bases at J, with 16 bases between. The CDR3, as DNA: TGTGCCAGCAGTCCAGGTTCAGTCCCGGACACCATATATTTT. It yields the protein CASSPGSVPDTIYF.

The rearrangement links TRBV7-8 to TRBJ1-4, with D uncertain. V was pared by 5 bases and J by 11 bases, with 24 bases between. Looked up from germline, CDR1 is SGHVS and CDR2 is FQNEAQ. The CDR3 covers 16 residues. The CDR3 nucleotides are TGTGCCAGCAGCCCTAGTCACGGGTTAAGAGATCAGAAACTGTTTTTT. Residues: CASSPSHGLRDQKLFF.

The rearrangement joins TRBV18 to TRBJ2-7; the D is unclear. With 2 bases removed from V and 3 bases from J, the gap between germline ends came to 14 bases. In germline, CDR1 is KGHSH, CDR2 LQKENI. CDR3 length: 15 residues. The CDR3 protein is CASSPKASIVYEQYF. As DNA, the CDR3 is TGTGCCAGCTCACCAAAGGCGTCTATAGTCTACGAGCAGTACTTC.

This clone was detected only once. This chain links TRBV18 with TRBJ2-3; TRBD2 agrees at 8 bases. CDR1 is KGHSH and CDR2 is LQKENI in the germline V gene. The CDR3 is 16 amino acids. Losses at the gene ends were 1 base for V and 0 bases for J; bases not matched to a gene: 3. For the CDR3, the DNA is TGTGCCAGCTCACCACTAGCGGGATTTAGCACAGATACGCAGTATTTT. Its protein is CASSPLAGFSTDTQYF.

This chain uses TRBV19 with TRBJ1-2; 7 nucleotides agree with TRBD1. V gave up 5 bases and J gave up 1 base; unmatched junction bases: 7. CDR3 length: 15 residues. Per germline, CDR1 LNHDA and CDR2 SQIVND (reference sequence). The CDR3 loop is CASSGGTAVNYGYTF. The CDR3 region has the DNA TGTGCCAGTAGTGGGGGGACAGCTGTTAACTATGGCTACACCTTC.

J is TRBJ2-1 and V is TRBV16; 10 bases fit TRBD2. Trimming cost V 2 bases and J 2 bases; bases outside gene matches: 3. This CDR3 is built from 16 residues. Germline assignment: CDR1 KGHSY and CDR2 FQNENV. The CDR3 here is CASSQMLAGAYNEQFF. The CDR3 DNA is TGTGCCAGCAGCCAAATGCTAGCGGGAGCCTACAATGAGCAGTTCTTC.

The CDR3 bases are TGTGCCAGCATGCCCGGACAGGGGATTAACTATGGCTACACCTTC. Translating it yields CASMPGQGINYGYTF. The chain has TRBV27 and TRBJ1-2; 9 nucleotides agree with TRBD1. The junction had 7 bases not matched to a gene; V was cut back by 7 bases and J by 1 base. The CDR3 sequence is 15 residues long. CDR1 and CDR2 from the germline V gene are MNHEY and SMNVEV (reference sequence).

This chain connects TRBV11-2 to TRBJ1-1; perhaps TRBD1 as D (6 bases). Germline CDR1 reads SGHAT; CDR2 reads FQNNGV. This CDR3 has 13 residues. The V end was cut by 0 bases, the J end by 5 bases, with 7 bases between. The CDR3 nucleotides read TGTGCCAGCAGCTTAGATCAGGGGACTGAAGCTTTCTTT. Translated, it gives CASSLDQGTEAFF. Together with reference TRBV11-2 and TRBJ1-1, the CDR3 gives the full variable domain: EAGVAQSPRYKIIEKRQSVAFWCNPISGHATLYWYQQILGQGPKLLIQFQNNGVVDDSQLPKDRFSAERLKGVDSTLKIQPAKLEDSAVYLCASSLDQGTEAFFGQGTRLTVV.

The rearrangement links TRBV7-2 to TRBJ2-5; D call uncertain. CDR1 is SGHTA and CDR2 is FQGNSA in the germline V gene. This CDR3 comprises 14 residues. Trimming pared 1 base from V and 5 bases from J, leaving 11 bases between. The CDR3 bases are TGTGCCAGCAGCTTAGGTCGACTGGGCGAGACCCAGTACTTC. It is translated as CASSLGRLGETQYF.

V is TRBV14 and J is TRBJ2-1; 10 bases align to TRBD1. Per germline, CDR1 SGHDN and CDR2 FVKESK. V trimming: 7 bases; J trimming: 4 bases; junction bases outside the gene matches: 7. The CDR3 runs to 15 residues. The CDR3 region is CASTPDRGRYNEQFF. In DNA form, the CDR3 reads TGTGCCAGCACCCCCGACAGGGGGCGATACAATGAGCAGTTCTTC.

This chain connects TRBV28 to TRBJ2-1; TRBD1 aligns across 7 bases. J lost 11 bases, V lost 5 bases, and 6 bases had no gene match. The length of the CDR3 is 12 residues. Germline lookup yields CDR1 MDHEN and CDR2 SYDVKM. The chain's CDR3 is CASSLGTAKQFF. The CDR3 coding sequence is TGTGCCAGCAGTCTTGGGACAGCTAAGCAGTTCTTC.

Concerning this clone: The sample has other DNA sequences that encode this CDR3 too. This chain connects TRBV27 to TRBJ1-5; possibly TRBD1 for D (5 bases). The CDR3 totals 13 residues. V was shortened by 5 bases and J by 6 bases, with 11 bases between the two germline ends. CDR1 is MNHEY, CDR2 SMNVEV, per germline (reference sequence). In DNA, the CDR3 is TGTGCCAGCAGTGGAACGGGGGGTCAGCCCCAGCATTTT. Translated: CASSGTGGQPQHF.

On this clone itself: Other nucleotide sequences in the sample specify the same CDR3. V is TRBV5-4 and J is TRBJ2-5, with D possibly called TRBD1 or TRBD2 (5 bases each). Germline loops: CDR1 SGHNT, CDR2 YYREEE (reference sequence). This CDR3 is built from 13 residues. The V and J ends lost 4 bases and 4 bases respectively, with 11 bases between them. The CDR3 loop is CASSLPGRETQYF. The CDR3 coding sequence is TGTGCCAGCAGCCTACCGGGACGAGAGACCCAGTACTTC.

V gene TRBV5-4 combines with J gene TRBJ2-7, with 7 bases lining up with TRBD1. This CDR3 region has 15 residues. Germline V gene data show CDR1 as SGHNT and CDR2 as YYREEE (reference sequence). With V trimmed by 5 bases and J by 2 bases, 10 bases remained unmatched. In DNA form, the CDR3 reads TGTGCCAGCAGTTCTAGGACAGGAGCTACCTACGAGCAGTACTTC. This translates into CASSSRTGATYEQYF.

The chain links TRBV5-1 to TRBJ2-1; 8 bases are a match to TRBD1. Germline V lookup: CDR1 SGHRS, CDR2 YFSETQ. The CDR3 sequence is 14 residues long. V shed 5 bases and J 5 bases; nucleotides not matched to a gene: 6. This chain's CDR3 is CASSSDRANNEQFF. CDR3 coding DNA: TGCGCCAGCAGTTCGGACAGGGCAAACAATGAGCAGTTCTTC. Full variable domain (missing parts from reference TRBV5-1 and TRBJ2-1): KAGVTQTPRYLIKTRGQQVTLSCSPISGHRSVSWYQQTPGQGLQFLFEYFSETQRNKGNFPGRFSGRQFSNSRSEMNVSTLELGDSALYLCASSSDRANNEQFFGPGTRLTVL.

This clone came up once. The chain employs TRBV27 and TRBJ2-3; TRBD2 matches at 12 bases. V gave up 4 bases and J gave up 5 bases; unmatched junction bases: 1. From germline, CDR1 is MNHEY and CDR2 SMNVEV (reference sequence). This CDR3 contains 14 residues. The CDR3 sequence: CASSSTSGRDTQYF. The CDR3 DNA follows: TGTGCCAGCAGTTCGACTAGCGGGAGAGATACGCAGTATTTT.